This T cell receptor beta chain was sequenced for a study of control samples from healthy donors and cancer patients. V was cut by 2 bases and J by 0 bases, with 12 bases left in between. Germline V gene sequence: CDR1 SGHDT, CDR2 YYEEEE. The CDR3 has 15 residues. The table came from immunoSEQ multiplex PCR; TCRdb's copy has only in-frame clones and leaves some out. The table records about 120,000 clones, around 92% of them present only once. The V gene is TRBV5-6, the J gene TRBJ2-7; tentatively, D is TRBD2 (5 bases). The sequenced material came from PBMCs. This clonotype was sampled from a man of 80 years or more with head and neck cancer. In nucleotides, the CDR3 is TGTGCCAGCAGCTTTGAGGGATATAGCTCCTACGAGCAGTACTTC. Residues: CASSFEGYSSYEQYF.